Listed below are T cell receptor beta chains from one sample, sequenced in a study of T cell changes during pregnancy in multiple sclerosis. The protocol was immunoSEQ multiplex PCR, while the TCRdb copy is restricted to in-frame clones and leaves out a portion. This sample has around 88,000 clones, with roughly 92% found just once. The sample here was peripheral blood, taken in the first trimester of pregnancy. The receptors were gathered from a female donor with multiple sclerosis, enrolled in a pregnancy study. CDR3s include the opening cysteine and the closing phenylalanine or tryptophan. The D gene is left open where the match is weak. Only part of the rows carry a size: once, few, many, or a class if the clone is expanded.

size: -; D: TRBD1; J: TRBJ2-5; V: TRBV4-2; DNA: TGTGCCAGCAGCCAAGACCTCGACAGGGGACGGGAGACCCAGTACTTC; CDR3: CASSQDLDRGRETQYF
size: once; D: TRBD2; J: TRBJ2-2; V: TRBV4-2; DNA: TGTGCCAGCAGCCTTAGCGGGGGCGACACCGGGGAGCTGTTTTTT; CDR3: CASSLSGGDTGELFF
size: -; D: TRBD1; J: TRBJ2-7; V: TRBV28; DNA: TGTGCCAGCAGCGCCACGGGACAGGGGGACTCCTACGAGCAGTACTTC; CDR3: CASSATGQGDSYEQYF
size: -; D: -; J: TRBJ1-2; V: TRBV19; DNA: TGTGCCAGTAGTATTTCTCAGTTTAACTATGGCTACACCTTC; CDR3: CASSISQFNYGYTF
size: once; D: TRBD1; J: TRBJ2-7; V: TRBV7-2; DNA: TGTGCCAGCAGCTTAGCCGGGACAGCCTACGAGCAGTACTTC; CDR3: CASSLAGTAYEQYF
size: -; D: TRBD2; J: TRBJ2-1; V: TRBV15; DNA: TGTGCCACCAGCAGGGAGATCTTCACGAGACTAGCGGGGGGTGAGCAGTTCTTC; CDR3: CATSREIFTRLAGGEQFF
size: -; D: -; J: TRBJ1-1; V: TRBV10-2; DNA: TGCGCCAGCAGTGAGACCGCTTACCCCGGGGCTGAAGCTTTCTTT; CDR3: CASSETAYPGAEAFF
size: -; D: TRBD2; J: TRBJ2-1; V: TRBV4-2; DNA: TGTGCCAGCAGCCAAGTAGGGCTAGCGGGAGTAAATGAGCAGTTCTTC; CDR3: CASSQVGLAGVNEQFF
size: -; D: TRBD2; J: TRBJ2-7; V: TRBV7-9; DNA: TGTGCCAGCAGCCCCCGGGCTAGCGGGAGTTCCTACGAGCAGTACTTC; CDR3: CASSPRASGSSYEQYF
size: -; D: TRBD2; J: TRBJ2-1; V: TRBV5-1; DNA: TGCGCCAGCAGCGGTAGCGGGACCACCTACAATGAGCAGTTCTTC; CDR3: CASSGSGTTYNEQFF
size: -; D: TRBD1; J: TRBJ2-7; V: TRBV19; DNA: TGTGCCAGTAGTAAGTTGTCTGGACAGGAGTCCTACGAGCAGTACTTC; CDR3: CASSKLSGQESYEQYF
size: many; D: TRBD2; J: TRBJ2-5; V: TRBV4-1; DNA: TGCGCCAGCAGCCAAGCTCCGGCGGCGGGAGGTGAGACCCAGTACTTC; CDR3: CASSQAPAAGGETQYF
size: -; D: -; J: TRBJ2-7; V: TRBV2; DNA: TGTGCCAGCAGTGATTCCCCCAATGCCGGTCTAGTCTACGAGCAGTACTTC; CDR3: CASSDSPNAGLVYEQYF
size: -; D: -; J: TRBJ2-7; V: TRBV6-1; DNA: TGTGCCAGCAGATCAGGGTTCTCCTACGAGCAGTACTTC; CDR3: CASRSGFSYEQYF
size: once; D: TRBD1; J: TRBJ1-2; V: TRBV10-3; DNA: TGTGCCATCAGTACCGGGACAGGGTACGGCTATGGCTACACCTTC; CDR3: CAISTGTGYGYGYTF
size: -; D: TRBD1; J: TRBJ1-2; V: TRBV2; DNA: TGTGCCAGCAGAACGGACAGGGTTGGGCGTAGCTACACCTTC; CDR3: CASRTDRVGRSYTF
size: -; D: -; J: TRBJ2-7; V: TRBV18; DNA: TGTGCCAGCTCATCGGAGGACAGATCCTACGAGCAGTACTTC; CDR3: CASSSEDRSYEQYF
size: -; D: -; J: TRBJ1-5; V: TRBV4-1; DNA: TGCGCCAGCAGCCAACTACAGGGAGGGCCTTCTCAGCCCCAGCATTTT; CDR3: CASSQLQGGPSQPQHF
size: once; D: TRBD1; J: TRBJ1-2; V: TRBV27; DNA: TGTGCCAGCAGTTTGTTTCAGGGGGCGCAGGATGGCTACACCTTC; CDR3: CASSLFQGAQDGYTF
size: few; D: -; J: TRBJ1-5; V: TRBV2; DNA: TGTGCCAGCAGTAAGGGGGTCTTTCAGCCCCAGCATTTT; CDR3: CASSKGVFQPQHF
size: -; D: TRBD2; J: TRBJ2-4; V: TRBV7-2; DNA: TGTGCCAGCAGCTACGGACTAGCGGGAACCAAAAACATTCAGTACTTC; CDR3: CASSYGLAGTKNIQYF